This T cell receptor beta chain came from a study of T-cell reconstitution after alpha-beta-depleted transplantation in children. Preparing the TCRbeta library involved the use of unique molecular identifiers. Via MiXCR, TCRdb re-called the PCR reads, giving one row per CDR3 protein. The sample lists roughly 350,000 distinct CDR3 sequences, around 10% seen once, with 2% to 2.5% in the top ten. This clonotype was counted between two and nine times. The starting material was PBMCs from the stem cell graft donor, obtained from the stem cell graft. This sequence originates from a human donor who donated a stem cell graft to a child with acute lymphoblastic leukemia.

The CDR3 DNA sequence: TGTGCCAGCAGTCCTCCAGAGGGGACAGGGGGAACTGAAGCTTTCTTT. Protein product: CASSPPEGTGGTEAFF. This chain uses TRBV28 with TRBJ1-1; 11 bases align to TRBD1. Germline V gene sequence: CDR1 MDHEN, CDR2 SYDVKM. Trimming took 5 bases from V and 5 from J; bases not matched to a gene: 10. CDR3 size: 16 residues.